The 14 T cell receptor beta chains below all came from one sample that was sequenced in a study of technical replicates of blood from several donors. TCRdb's copy holds only in-frame clones and misses some; the assay was immunoSEQ multiplex PCR. The sample lists fewer than 90,000 clones, 92% occurring once. Sequencing input: T cells isolated from PBMCs. The receptor set was obtained from a human donor in good health.

The rearrangement links TRBV6-5 to TRBJ1-5; D is undetermined. The V and J ends lost 7 bases and 0 bases respectively, with 13 bases between them. The V gene's germline CDR1 is MNHEY and CDR2 SVGAGI. The length of the CDR3 is 15 residues. The CDR3 DNA is TGTGCCAGCAAAATGAGTTTTAATAGCAATCAGCCCCAGCATTTT. It is translated as CASKMSFNSNQPQHF.

The V gene is TRBV27, the J gene TRBJ2-7; no clear D. Trimming removed 2 bases at V and 0 bases at J, with 11 bases between. The CDR3 is 15 amino acids. Germline V gene lookup returns CDR1 MNHEY and CDR2 SMNVEV (reference sequence). This CDR3 is CASSLGLADSYEQYF. As DNA, the CDR3 is TGTGCCAGCAGTTTAGGTCTGGCGGACTCCTACGAGCAGTACTTC.

Only a few counts were recorded for this clone. The chain links TRBV9 to TRBJ2-3, with TRBD2 matching 9 bases. The J segment lost 5 bases and the V segment lost 4 bases, leaving 8 bases of the junction unmatched. Germline values: CDR1 SGDLS, CDR2 YYNGEE. The CDR3 is made up of 15 amino acids. The CDR3 DNA is TGTGCCAGCAGCCCTAATCTAGCGGGATTAGATACGCAGTATTTT. The encoded protein is CASSPNLAGLDTQYF.

The chain links TRBV9 to TRBJ2-3, with D perhaps TRBD2 (6 bases). The CDR3 is made up of 15 amino acids. Deletions cut 3 bases from V and 2 bases from J, with 13 bases between. Germline V lookup: CDR1 SGDLS, CDR2 YYNGEE. The CDR3 reads CASSGSSGSTDTQYF. The CDR3 DNA follows: TGTGCCAGCAGCGGAAGTAGCGGTTCCACAGATACGCAGTATTTT.

The J gene is TRBJ2-3, the V gene TRBV5-1; TRBD1 might be the D (6 bases). The germline V gene encodes CDR1 SGHRS and CDR2 YFSETQ. The CDR3 covers 15 residues. V lost 6 bases and J 0 bases, leaving 14 bases between the germline ends. The CDR3 reads CASTRGQFSTDTQYF. The CDR3 DNA is TGCGCCAGCACCAGAGGACAGTTTAGCACAGATACGCAGTATTTT.

V gene TRBV18 combines with J gene TRBJ1-1; possible D gene TRBD1, 6 bases. The V gene's germline CDR1 is KGHSH and CDR2 LQKENI. V lost 4 bases and J 1 base, leaving 13 bases between the germline ends. The CDR3 has 15 amino acids. The CDR3: CASSLMTGGNTEAFF. The CDR3 nucleotides read TGTGCCAGCTCACTAATGACAGGAGGGAACACTGAAGCTTTCTTT.

V usage is TRBV4-1 and J usage is TRBJ2-1, with TRBD1 matching 9 bases. V was pared by 5 bases and J by 8 bases, with 13 bases of the junction left unmatched. This CDR3 has 16 amino acids. Germline assignment: CDR1 MGHRA and CDR2 YSYEKL. CDR3 loop: CASSRQPDRGKDEQFF. The CDR3 bases are TGCGCCAGCAGCAGACAGCCAGACAGGGGGAAGGATGAGCAGTTCTTC.

V usage is TRBV10-3 and J usage is TRBJ2-7; D is possibly TRBD1 (5 bases). The V gene lost 3 bases and the J gene lost 3 bases, with 9 bases spanning the gap. This CDR3 has 13 amino acids. The germline V gene has CDR1 ENHRY and CDR2 SYGVKD. CDR3 nucleotides: TGTGCCATCAGTGATATCGACAGCTACGAGCAGTACTTC. It encodes CAISDIDSYEQYF.

The rearrangement links TRBV11-2 to TRBJ2-1; the D gene is possibly TRBD1 (5 bases). CDR1 SGHAT and CDR2 FQNNGV come from the germline V gene. Trimming removed 5 bases at V and 4 bases at J, with 9 bases between. This CDR3 is built from 13 residues. CDR3 DNA: TGTGCCAGCAGCGAGGACATTTACAATGAGCAGTTCTTC. This translates into CASSEDIYNEQFF. The full variable domain, rest sourced from reference TRBV11-2 and TRBJ2-1, is EAGVAQSPRYKIIEKRQSVAFWCNPISGHATLYWYQQILGQGPKLLIQFQNNGVVDDSQLPKDRFSAERLKGVDSTLKIQPAKLEDSAVYLCASSEDIYNEQFFGPGTRLTVL.

The V and J genes are TRBV7-8 and TRBJ2-3; TRBD2 aligns across 10 bases. Germline V gene sequence: CDR1 SGHVS, CDR2 FQNEAQ. Unmatched junction bases numbered 4, after V lost 1 base and J lost 3 bases. CDR3 length: 16 residues. For the CDR3, the DNA is TGTGCCAGCAGCTTAGGTACTAGCGGGATTACAGATACGCAGTATTTT. Protein sequence: CASSLGTSGITDTQYF.

The CDR3 DNA sequence: TGTGCCGGAAAGGGGGTGTTGACTGAAGCTTTCTTT. Its translation is CAGKGVLTEAFF. The chain has TRBV28 and TRBJ1-1; D may be TRBD1 (6 bases). There are 12 residues in the CDR3. Germline CDR1 MDHEN, CDR2 SYDVKM. The V end lost 11 bases, the J end lost 5 bases, and 15 bases lay between the germline ends.

The chain couples TRBV7-3 to TRBJ1-2, with 8 positions matching TRBD1. Germline assignment: CDR1 SGHTA and CDR2 FQGTGA. The CDR3 extends over 16 amino acids. The trim removed 5 bases at V and 8 bases at J, leaving 16 bases unmatched. The CDR3 loop reads CASSAVGTGGASGYTF. The DNA for the CDR3 is TGTGCCAGCAGCGCGGTAGGGACAGGCGGTGCCTCCGGCTACACCTTC.

In its sample, this clone was seen a few times. The CDR3 DNA follows: TGTGCCAGCAGCCCCGGGACAGGGGTTGGCACTGAAGCTTTCTTT. This translates into CASSPGTGVGTEAFF. The chain uses TRBV4-2 and TRBJ1-1, with 10 bases matching TRBD1. This CDR3 comprises 15 residues. Germline V lookup: CDR1 LGHNA, CDR2 YNFKEQ. The junction had 6 bases not matched to a gene; V was cut back by 4 bases and J by 4 bases.

This clone has only one observation. The V gene is TRBV23-1, the J gene TRBJ2-7, with TRBD2 identical over 7 bases. TRBV23-1 is placed among ORFs of uncertain function. The CDR3 is 14 amino acids. Trimming removed 2 bases from V and 4 bases from J; junction bases left unmatched: 5. This chain's CDR3 is CASSQGEGPYEQYF. The CDR3 DNA sequence: TGCGCCAGCAGTCAAGGGGAGGGGCCATACGAGCAGTACTTC.